What follows are 17 T cell receptor beta chains derived from one specimen sequenced in a study of cytomegalovirus exposure and HLA in healthy donors. The assay was immunoSEQ multiplex PCR, and TCRdb's table has in-frame clones only and misses some. The table has tens of thousands of clones, 95% seen once. The sequenced sample consisted of PBMCs. The receptors come from a woman under 30 in good health and CMV-seronegative.

The chain recombines TRBV28 with TRBJ2-3, with D possibly being TRBD2 (6 bases). Germline V CDR1 and CDR2: MDHEN, SYDVKM. Deletions cut 6 bases from V and 5 bases from J, with 15 bases between. CDR3 length equals 14 residues. The CDR3 is CASSPFGSGDTQYF. CDR3 DNA sequence: TGTGCCAGCAGCCCCTTCGGGAGCGGAGATACGCAGTATTTT. The whole variable domain, filled in from reference TRBV28 and TRBJ2-3, reads DVKVTQSSRYLVKRTGEKVFLECVQDMDHENMFWYRQDPGLGLRLIYFSYDVKMKEKGDIPEGYSVSREKKERFSLILESASTNQTSMYLCASSPFGSGDTQYFGPGTRLTVL.

The chain carries TRBV19 and TRBJ2-2; the match to TRBD1 covers 8 bases. The CDR3 runs to 14 residues. Germline V CDR1 and CDR2: LNHDA, SQIVND (reference sequence). V lost 6 bases and J lost 4; bases outside the gene matches: 4. In nucleotides, the CDR3 is TGTGCCAGTAGCCGAGACAGGGGCACCGGGGAGCTGTTTTTT. It codes for CASSRDRGTGELFF.

The chain links TRBV27 to TRBJ2-6, with D perhaps TRBD1 (7 bases). Trimming removed 5 bases at V and 2 bases at J, with 10 bases between. There are 15 residues in the CDR3. Looked up from germline, CDR1 is MNHEY and CDR2 is SMNVEV (reference sequence). For the CDR3, the DNA is TGTGCCAGCAGTCAGGGGGGCCCTGGGGCCAACGTCCTGACTTTC. Translation: CASSQGGPGANVLTF.

The CDR3 DNA sequence: TGTGCCAGCAGTTATCCACAGAGAAATTCACCCCTCCACTTT. Translated, it gives CASSYPQRNSPLHF. The chain is built from TRBV7-9 and TRBJ1-6; D remains unclear. The CDR3 covers 14 residues. V lost 6 bases and J lost 7, with 13 bases in between. Germline-derived CDR1 and CDR2 are SEHNR and FQNEAQ (reference sequence).

The rearrangement links TRBV6-5 to TRBJ2-7, with 7 bases fitting TRBD1. Germline V gene lookup returns CDR1 MNHEY and CDR2 SVGAGI. The junction had 3 bases not matched to a gene; V was cut back by 0 bases and J by 1 base. The CDR3 length is 15 residues. CDR3 DNA: TGTGCCAGCAGTTACTCGAGGGACAGTTCCTACGAGCAGTACTTC. Translated, it gives CASSYSRDSSYEQYF.

The V and J genes are TRBV11-2 and TRBJ1-2; 7 bases fit TRBD1. There are 17 residues in the CDR3. Germline CDR1 SGHAT, CDR2 FQNNGV. V dropped 4 bases and J dropped 4; count of bases not matched to a gene: 15. The CDR3 DNA reads TGTGCCAGCAGCTCTACCCGCTTCAGGGGGGCCCTCTATGGCTACACCTTC. Protein: CASSSTRFRGALYGYTF.

The chain uses TRBV29-1 and TRBJ2-1, with 9 bases that match TRBD2. V lost 3 bases, J lost 6 bases, and 9 bases stayed unmatched. Germline loops: CDR1 SQVTM, CDR2 ANQGSEA. The CDR3 has 15 residues. In DNA, the CDR3 is TGCAGCGTTGACCTGGCGGGCGGGGGGGGCAATGAGCAGTTCTTC. As protein: CSVDLAGGGGNEQFF.

This chain connects TRBV30 to TRBJ2-7; a weak D match, TRBD1 (8 bases). Trimming removed 5 bases at V and 2 bases at J, with 16 bases between. Germline loops: CDR1 GTSNPN, CDR2 SVGIG (reference sequence). The CDR3 length is 14 residues. DNA of the CDR3: TGTGCCTGGGGAAGCGGGACAGGTACCTACGAGCAGTACTTC. Translated, it gives CAWGSGTGTYEQYF.

On this clone: A read error may produce the germline difference seen at one junction end. The chain joins TRBV7-2 to TRBJ2-5, with D perhaps matching TRBD2 (6 bases). CDR3 length: 13 amino acids. Looked up from germline, CDR1 is SGHTA and CDR2 is FQGNSA. The CDR3 DNA reads as TGTGCCAGCAGTTTAGAGCGGGAAGAGACCCAGTACTTC. Translation: CASSLEREETQYF. The variable domain in full, with the rest retrieved from reference TRBV7-2 and TRBJ2-5, is GAGVSQSPSNKVTEKGKDVELRCDPISGHTALYWYRQSLGQGLEFLIYFQGNSAPDKSGLPSDRFSAERTGGSVSTLTIQRTQQEDSAVYLCASSLEREETQYFGPGTRLLVL.

The V call is TRBV7-9, the J call TRBJ1-2, with D perhaps TRBD1 (6 bases). The CDR3 has 16 amino acids. With 5 bases removed from V and 1 base from J, the gap between germline ends came to 17 bases. The germline V gene has CDR1 SEHNR and CDR2 FQNEAQ (reference sequence). CDR3 bases: TGTGCCAGCAGCCGCCTTACAGGGAGCCTTAACTATGGCTACACCTTC. It yields the protein CASSRLTGSLNYGYTF.

The chain combines TRBV5-4 with TRBJ1-2; possible D gene TRBD1, 5 bases. With 4 bases removed from V and 0 bases from J, the gap between germline ends came to 10 bases. There are 14 residues in the CDR3. Germline V CDR1 and CDR2: SGHNT, YYREEE (reference sequence). The CDR3 DNA reads as TGTGCCAGCAGCCCGGGGGGGTCTAACTATGGCTACACCTTC. This sequence encodes CASSPGGSNYGYTF.

The gene calls are TRBV9 and TRBJ2-1; TRBD2 matches at 8 bases. The trim removed 1 base at V and 6 bases at J, leaving 6 bases unmatched. Germline CDR1 is SGDLS and CDR2 is YYNGEE. The CDR3 consists of 15 residues. The CDR3 bases are TGTGCCAGCAGCGTAACGACTAGCGTTGTCAATGAGCAGTTCTTC. This gives the protein CASSVTTSVVNEQFF.

V usage is TRBV10-2 and J usage is TRBJ2-3; 9 bases map to TRBD2. The length of the CDR3 is 14 residues. CDR1 is WSHSY, CDR2 SAAADI, per germline. J lost 5 bases, V lost 5 bases, and 5 bases had no gene match. The CDR3: CASSPSGARDTQYF. CDR3 DNA: TGCGCCAGCAGTCCTAGCGGGGCAAGAGATACGCAGTATTTT.

The V gene is TRBV4-1, the J gene TRBJ1-3, with D uncertain. Germline loops: CDR1 MGHRA, CDR2 YSYEKL. The V end was cut by 2 bases, the J end by 0 bases, with 11 bases between. The CDR3 has 16 amino acids. DNA of the CDR3: TGCGCCAGCAGCCAAAAGCAGAGACTCTCTGGAAACACCATATATTTT. It specifies CASSQKQRLSGNTIYF.

J is TRBJ2-1 and V is TRBV27; 7 nucleotides match TRBD2. J gave up 4 bases and V 3 bases, and 6 bases lay outside the gene matches. Germline V gene data show CDR1 as MNHEY and CDR2 as SMNVEV (reference sequence). There are 15 residues in the CDR3. The CDR3 loop is CASSFSSGLYNEQFF. CDR3 coding DNA: TGTGCCAGCAGTTTCTCTAGCGGACTTTACAATGAGCAGTTCTTC.

The chain employs TRBV5-4 and TRBJ2-1; 7 nucleotides align to TRBD2. The CDR3 runs 15 residues. V was clipped by 0 bases and J by 8 bases; unmatched bases: 8. CDR1 SGHNT and CDR2 YYREEE come from the germline V gene (reference sequence). This CDR3 is CASSLGGRGVYEQFF. The CDR3 bases are TGTGCCAGCAGCTTGGGCGGGAGAGGTGTCTATGAGCAGTTCTTC.

This sequence joins TRBV9 and TRBJ1-2; D not certain. V shed 0 bases and J shed 1 base, with 13 bases lying between them. Germline V gene sequence: CDR1 SGDLS, CDR2 YYNGEE. The CDR3 has 16 residues. The CDR3 is CASSVGPGGDNYGYTF. The CDR3 DNA sequence: TGTGCCAGCAGCGTAGGACCGGGAGGAGATAACTATGGCTACACCTTC.